This entry lists 19 T cell receptor beta chains sequenced from one sample in a study of T cells in Graves' hyperthyroidism and ophthalmopathy. TCR beta CDR3 sequences were amplified from RNA transcripts. A set of HTBI primers served as the primers for a first-round RT-PCR of the TCR CDR3. TCRdb reprocessed the multiplex PCR reads with MiXCR, giving one entry per CDR3 protein. The data hold about 360,000 distinct CDR3 sequences, with about 13% observed a single time. The specimen was blood. The receptors derive from a young woman with Graves' hyperthyroidism.

Comments on this clonotype: This may be a read error: a much more frequent sequence differs by one nucleotide. V usage is TRBV28 and J usage is TRBJ2-4; weak D call: TRBD2 (7 bases). This CDR3 region has 16 residues. With 5 bases removed from V and 0 bases from J, the gap between germline ends came to 14 bases. CDR1 is MDHEN, CDR2 SYDVKM, per germline. CDR3 residues: CASSNGRGIAKNIQYF. The DNA of the CDR3 is TGTGCCAGCAGTAATGGGAGGGGGATAGCCAAAAACATTCAGTACTTC.

The rearrangement uses TRBV6-1 and TRBJ1-5, with 11 bases fitting TRBD1. The CDR3 length is 17 residues. With V trimmed by 6 bases and J by 7 bases, 14 bases remained unmatched. In germline, CDR1 is MNHNS, CDR2 SASEGT. The CDR3 protein is CASSHSFSGQGGQPQHF. CDR3 in DNA: TGTGCCAGCAGCCACTCCTTTTCGGGACAGGGGGGGCAGCCCCAGCATTTT.

This clonotype was seen many times. V and J are TRBV20-1 and TRBJ1-1; D call uncertain. CDR3 length: 14 amino acids. CDR1 and CDR2 from the germline V gene are DFQATT and SNEGSKA (reference sequence). V shed 4 bases and J shed 1 base, with 13 bases lying between them. Written as DNA, the CDR3 is TGCAGTGCTACCGGGTCTTTGCCGAACACTGAAGCTTTCTTT. It translates to CSATGSLPNTEAFF.

Points on this clonotype: Since a much larger clone is just one base distant, this may be a read error. The missing conserved phenylalanine or tryptophan at the end of this CDR3 makes a read error likely. The V and J genes are TRBV6-5 and TRBJ1-5; D is ambiguous. The germline V gene encodes CDR1 MNHEY and CDR2 SVGAGI. This CDR3 is built from 14 residues. Trimming shortened V by 3 bases and J by 0 bases, and 6 bases separated the two germline ends. The DNA for the CDR3 is TGTGCCAGCAGTTATTCGTATAGCAATCAGCCCCAGCATCTT. Its protein is CASSYSYSNQPQHL.

The chain recombines TRBV3-1 with TRBJ2-7; D is perhaps TRBD1 (8 bases). Germline loops: CDR1 LGHDT, CDR2 YNNKEL (reference sequence). The CDR3 runs to 15 residues. V lost 4 bases to trimming and J lost 6 bases, with 19 bases between them. The CDR3 DNA follows: TGTGCCAGCAGCCCGTCAGACAGGGGAGGGCGCGAGCAGTACTTC. Its protein product is CASSPSDRGGREQYF.

The chain is built from TRBV5-1 and TRBJ2-7; the D gene is possibly TRBD1 (7 bases). CDR1 is SGHRS and CDR2 is YFSETQ in the germline V gene. The CDR3 consists of 16 residues. V lost 4 bases to trimming and J lost 0 bases, with 17 bases between them. DNA of the CDR3: TGCGCCAGCAGCCTCCGACTAGGGGGCTCCTCCTACGAGCAGTACTTC. Its translation: CASSLRLGGSSYEQYF.

The table lists this clonotype with many counts. The V and J genes are TRBV27 and TRBJ1-1; D possibly corresponds to TRBD1 (5 bases). CDR1 is MNHEY, CDR2 SMNVEV, per germline (reference sequence). V lost 1 base, J lost 1 base, and 10 bases lay in between. CDR3 size: 15 residues. The CDR3 here is CASSLWGRQNTEAFF. For the CDR3, the DNA is TGTGCCAGCAGTTTATGGGGGAGGCAGAACACTGAAGCTTTCTTT.

This clonotype has at least ten counts. The gene calls are TRBV20-1 and TRBJ1-5; D remains ambiguous. This CDR3 contains 13 residues. CDR1 is DFQATT and CDR2 is SNEGSKA in the germline V gene (reference sequence). The V gene lost 3 bases and the J gene lost 2 bases, with 8 bases spanning the gap. CDR3 sequence: CSASAGGNQPQHF. Written as DNA, the CDR3 is TGCAGTGCTAGTGCCGGGGGCAATCAGCCCCAGCATTTT.

This clonotype has a count of ten or more. The CDR3 here is CASSSGTGNSPLHF. CDR3 nucleotides: TGTGCCAGCAGCTCCGGGACAGGGAATTCACCCCTCCACTTT. This rearrangement joins TRBV3-1 to TRBJ1-6; 9 bases are shared with TRBD1. The germline V gene has CDR1 LGHDT and CDR2 YNNKEL (reference sequence). The length of the CDR3 is 14 residues. V gave up 5 bases and J gave up 7 bases; unmatched junction bases: 3.

Ten or more counts support this clonotype. The chain links TRBV2 to TRBJ1-5; D unresolved. Germline loops: CDR1 SNHLY, CDR2 FYNNEI. The CDR3 runs to 13 residues. Deletions cut 3 bases from V and 6 bases from J, with 9 bases between. CDR3 protein: CASSDVSAQPQHF. In DNA, the CDR3 is TGTGCCAGCAGTGATGTGAGTGCTCAGCCCCAGCATTTT.

Many counts were recorded for this clonotype. The V gene is TRBV27, the J gene TRBJ2-2; possibly TRBD2 for D (7 bases). Germline V gives CDR1 MNHEY, CDR2 SMNVEV (reference sequence). This CDR3 is built from 15 residues. V lost 6 bases to trimming and J lost 6 bases, with 17 bases between them. CDR3 protein: CASRILGAGAGELFF. In nucleotides, the CDR3 is TGTGCCAGCAGGATTCTGGGGGCGGGGGCCGGGGAGCTGTTTTTT.

This clonotype appeared many times. A read error may explain this, as a much larger clone is one base away. The V gene is TRBV6-1, the J gene TRBJ1-2; TRBD1 agrees at 7 bases. CDR1 MNHNS and CDR2 SASEGT come from the germline V gene. Trimming at V came to 7 bases and at J to 2 bases, leaving 4 bases not matched to a gene. The CDR3 length is 13 residues. The CDR3 spells CASIPGQNYGYTF. CDR3 sequence (DNA): TGTGCCAGCATCCCGGGACAGAACTATGGCTACACCTTC.

This clonotype occurred many times. J is TRBJ2-2 and V is TRBV12-3 or TRBV12-4; D is undetermined. V lost 3 bases to trimming and J lost 0 bases, with 8 bases between them. This CDR3 comprises 15 residues. The CDR3 is CASSLTSTNTGELFF. As DNA, the CDR3 is TGTGCCAGCAGTTTGACCTCAACGAACACCGGGGAGCTGTTTTTT.

The table lists this clonotype with many counts. The V call is TRBV3-1, the J call TRBJ2-7; 12 bases agree with TRBD2. Germline V gives CDR1 LGHDT, CDR2 YNNKEL (reference sequence). This CDR3 contains 15 residues. V gave up 4 bases and J gave up 2 bases; unmatched junction bases: 3. CDR3 sequence: CASSPGLAGPYEQYF. In DNA form, the CDR3 reads TGTGCCAGCAGCCCGGGACTAGCGGGCCCCTACGAGCAGTACTTC.

V usage is TRBV10-3 and J usage is TRBJ2-3; no reliable D call. The germline V gene encodes CDR1 ENHRY and CDR2 SYGVKD. Deletions cut 5 bases from V and 4 bases from J, with 10 bases between. This CDR3 contains 13 residues. The CDR3: CAISSDPPDTQYF. The CDR3 nucleotides are TGTGCCATCAGTTCAGACCCCCCAGATACGCAGTATTTT.

This clonotype appeared many times. J is TRBJ1-3 and V is TRBV2, with D maybe TRBD1 (5 bases). The V gene's germline CDR1 is SNHLY and CDR2 FYNNEI. V lost 6 bases to trimming and J lost 1 base, with 13 bases between them. This CDR3 is built from 15 residues. CDR3 sequence: CASRAGITSGNTIYF. CDR3 nucleotide sequence: TGTGCCAGCAGGGCAGGGATAACATCTGGAAACACCATATATTTT.

The rearrangement joins TRBV15 to TRBJ2-2; TRBD1 matches at 8 bases. With V trimmed by 4 bases and J by 4 bases, 5 bases remained unmatched. The germline V gene has CDR1 LNHNV and CDR2 YYDKDF (reference sequence). The length of the CDR3 is 15 residues. The CDR3 region has the DNA TGTGCCACCAGCAACACCGACAGGGGCACCGGGGAGCTGTTTTTT. It translates to CATSNTDRGTGELFF.

As for this clonotype: A much larger clone sits a single nucleotide away, making a read error possible. J is TRBJ2-7 and V is TRBV28; 8 bases map to TRBD1. CDR3 size: 14 residues. Germline CDR1 and CDR2: MDHEN and SYDVKM. V shed 11 bases, J shed 6 bases, and the junction held 15 bases outside the gene matches. DNA of the CDR3: TGTGCCGGCACCGGACAGGGTAGGTCGGCCGAGCAGTACTTC. Its translation: CAGTGQGRSAEQYF. The complete variable domain, with remaining parts taken from reference TRBV28 and TRBJ2-7, reads DVKVTQSSRYLVKRTGEKVFLECVQDMDHENMFWYRQDPGLGLRLIYFSYDVKMKEKGDIPEGYSVSREKKERFSLILESASTNQTSMYLCAGTGQGRSAEQYFGPGTRLTVT.

This clonotype was picked up many times. The chain is built from TRBV2 and TRBJ1-3, with D tentatively TRBD1 (6 bases). The CDR3 sequence is 18 residues long. Between the trimmed V and J ends, which lost 5 bases and 4 bases, there was a span of 24 bases. CDR1 and CDR2 (germline): SNHLY, FYNNEI. The CDR3 DNA reads as TGTGCCAGCAGTCACGACTTAGGGGGGGAAGTCTCCGGAAACACCATATATTTT. It encodes CASSHDLGGEVSGNTIYF.